Only one count was recorded for the clone carrying this TCR beta chain. The sample comes from a study of blood T cell repertoires in COVID-19. Study overall: Samples came from the United States, Italy and Spain, spanning acute and convalescent COVID-19. PBMCs, B-cell-depleted T cells, or T cells provided the cDNA or gDNA that made up the material.

The V gene's germline CDR1 is LGHDT and CDR2 YNNKEL (reference sequence). The CDR3 totals 14 residues. The V end was cut by 1 base, the J end by 2 bases, with 8 bases between. In the authors' methods: Estimates of nucleated cell counts were drawn from the amplification of reference gene primers. Sequenced by immunoSEQ multiplex PCR; TCRdb stores in-frame clones only, minus some. For V, J and clone size, that table is used; D and trimming come from the DNA. The sample has approximately 210,000 clones, roughly 83% seen once. This sequence was found in a woman between 65 and 79 years old with active or convalescent COVID-19. The rearrangement joins TRBV3-1 (or the pseudogene TRBV3-2) to TRBJ2-5; D remains unclear. Sample: peripheral blood. CDR3 coding DNA: TGTGCCAGCAGCCAAGCTTCCCGGCAAGAGACCCAGTACTTC. Translation: CASSQASRQETQYF.